This TCR beta chain was sequenced for a study of T cells in Graves' hyperthyroidism and ophthalmopathy. Findings of the study overall: Prediction of ophthalmopathy progression came a median around 6 months pre-onset. In blood, most of the thyroid clonotypes expanded above 0.001 were also present.

The CDR3 sequence is 13 residues long. CDR1 is MDHEN, CDR2 SYDVKM, per germline. Trimming stripped 3 bases from V and 4 bases from J, with 7 bases between. A lack of ophthalmopathy progression within 18 months defined stable Graves' hyperthyroidism. Newly diagnosed hyperthyroidism, duration under 2 months, in patients aged 18 to 65. As regards this clonotype: Its target is not known.

RNA transcripts yielded amplified TCR beta CDR3 regions. During a first-round RT-PCR of the TCR CDR3, the HTBI primer set was used. One entry per CDR3 protein results from TCRdb running MiXCR on the multiplex PCR reads. The sample yields around 690,000 distinct CDR3 sequences, approximately 15% seen once. The source material was blood. The chain employs TRBV28 and TRBJ2-1, with D uncertain. This clonotype originated in a man aged 50-59 years with Graves' hyperthyroidism. The CDR3 region is CASSFPEYNEQFF. DNA for the CDR3: TGTGCCAGCAGTTTCCCTGAGTACAATGAGCAGTTCTTC.